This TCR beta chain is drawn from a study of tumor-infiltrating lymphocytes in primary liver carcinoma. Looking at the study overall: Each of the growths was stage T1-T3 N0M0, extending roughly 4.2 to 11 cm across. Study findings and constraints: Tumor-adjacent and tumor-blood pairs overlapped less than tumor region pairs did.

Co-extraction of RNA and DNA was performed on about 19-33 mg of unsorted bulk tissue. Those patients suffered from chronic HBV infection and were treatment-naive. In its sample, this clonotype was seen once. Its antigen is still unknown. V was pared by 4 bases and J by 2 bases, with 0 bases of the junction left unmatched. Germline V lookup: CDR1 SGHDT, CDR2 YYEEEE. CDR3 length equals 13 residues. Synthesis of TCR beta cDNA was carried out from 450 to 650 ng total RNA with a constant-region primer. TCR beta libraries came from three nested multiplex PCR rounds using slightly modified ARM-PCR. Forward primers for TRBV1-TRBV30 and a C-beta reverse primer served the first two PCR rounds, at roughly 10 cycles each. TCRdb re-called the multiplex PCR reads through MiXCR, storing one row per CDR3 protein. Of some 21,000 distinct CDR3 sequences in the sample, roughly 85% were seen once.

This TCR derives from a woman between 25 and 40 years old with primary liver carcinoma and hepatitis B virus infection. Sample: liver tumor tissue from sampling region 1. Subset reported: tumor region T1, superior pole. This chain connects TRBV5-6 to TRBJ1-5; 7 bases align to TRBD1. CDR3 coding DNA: TGTGCCAGCAGCACAGGGGGCAATCAGCCCCAGCATTTT. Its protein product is CASSTGGNQPQHF.